Given below is one T cell receptor beta chain in context. Its specificity is unknown. This sample is drawn from a study of blood T cells in healthy people across ages. The study, taken as a whole, reports: Shifts in expanded clonotypes may have been confounded by donor CMV status, which was unknown.

Using a J-beta primer mix together with a sample-barcoded 5' primer, a second PCR was run for roughly 6 to 11 cycles. One entry per CDR3 protein, called by TCRdb with MiXCR from the 5' RACE reads. The table has some 930,000 distinct CDR3 sequences, 25% to 35% seen once; the top ten hold roughly a tenth. Germline-derived CDR1 and CDR2 are MGHRA and YSYEKL. The CDR3 is 17 residues long. Trimming at V came to 0 bases and at J to 6 bases, leaving 8 bases not matched to a gene. A further study also used this sample, focusing on T cells of mothers and their children. According to that study: All donors were healthy and Caucasian; they were a few mothers and their six children. Every mother supplied over 8 million TCR beta CDR3 reads and every child 2.5 million to 3.5 million. Researchers report slightly higher, though non-significant, overlap in related mother-child pairs than in unrelated pairs.

This receptor was obtained from a woman aged 40 to 49 in good health. The rearrangement links TRBV4-1 to TRBJ2-3; 11 bases are a match to TRBD2. The sequenced material came from blood. CDR3 loop: CASSQEEGSGGGDTQYF. The CDR3 coding sequence is TGCGCCAGCAGCCAAGAGGAGGGTAGCGGGGGGGGCGATACGCAGTATTTT.